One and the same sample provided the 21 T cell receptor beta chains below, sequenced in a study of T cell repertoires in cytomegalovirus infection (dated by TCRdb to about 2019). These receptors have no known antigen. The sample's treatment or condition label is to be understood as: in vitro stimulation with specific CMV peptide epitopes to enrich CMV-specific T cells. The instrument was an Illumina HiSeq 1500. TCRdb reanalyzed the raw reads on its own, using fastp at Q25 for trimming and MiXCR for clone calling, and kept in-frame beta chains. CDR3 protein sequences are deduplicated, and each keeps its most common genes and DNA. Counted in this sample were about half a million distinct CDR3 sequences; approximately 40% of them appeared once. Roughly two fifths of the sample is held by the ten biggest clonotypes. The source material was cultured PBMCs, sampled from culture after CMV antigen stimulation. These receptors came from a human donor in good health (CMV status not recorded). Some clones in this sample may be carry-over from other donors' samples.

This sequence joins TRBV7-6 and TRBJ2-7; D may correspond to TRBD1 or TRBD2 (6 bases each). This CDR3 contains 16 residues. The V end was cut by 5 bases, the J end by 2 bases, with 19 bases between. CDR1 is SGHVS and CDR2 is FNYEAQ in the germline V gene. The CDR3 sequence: CASSLGGGLPTYEQYF. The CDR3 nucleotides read TGTGCCAGCAGCCTCGGAGGGGGACTGCCTACCTACGAGCAGTACTTC.

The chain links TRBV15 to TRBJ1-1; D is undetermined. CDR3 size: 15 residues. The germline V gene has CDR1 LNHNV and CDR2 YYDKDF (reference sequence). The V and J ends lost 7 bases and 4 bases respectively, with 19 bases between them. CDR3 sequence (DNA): TGTGCCACCACCCACCCCAGATCGGGAAGCACTGAAGCTTTCTTT. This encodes CATTHPRSGSTEAFF. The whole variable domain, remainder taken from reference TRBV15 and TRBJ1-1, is DAMVIQNPRYQVTQFGKPVTLSCSQTLNHNVMYWYQQKSSQAPKLLFHYYDKDFNNEADTPDNFQSRRPNTSFCFLDIRSPGLGDTAMYLCATTHPRSGSTEAFFGQGTRLTVV.

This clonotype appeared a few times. The chain's CDR3 is CATGQGEARNTIYF. The CDR3 DNA is TGTGCCACTGGACAGGGGGAGGCCCGAAACACCATATATTTT. The chain is built from TRBV7-8 and TRBJ1-3; 10 nucleotides align to TRBD1. J was trimmed by 5 bases and V by 10 bases; bases with no gene match: 8. Germline loops: CDR1 SGHVS, CDR2 FQNEAQ. The CDR3 sequence is 14 residues long.

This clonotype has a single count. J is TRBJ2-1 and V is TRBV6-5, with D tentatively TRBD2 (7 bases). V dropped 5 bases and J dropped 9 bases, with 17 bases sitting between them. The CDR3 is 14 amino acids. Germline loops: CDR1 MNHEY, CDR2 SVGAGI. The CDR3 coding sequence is TGTGCCAGCAGTCCTTGGGAGGGGGAGGGTGAGCAGTTCTTC. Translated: CASSPWEGEGEQFF.

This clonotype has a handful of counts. This CDR3 is CAAASTGFEQYF. DNA for the CDR3: TGTGCCGCGGCTTCGACAGGGTTCGAGCAGTACTTC. The chain uses TRBV10-3 and TRBJ2-7; 7 nucleotides line up with TRBD1. CDR3 length: 12 amino acids. Trimming cost V 11 bases and J 6 bases; bases outside gene matches: 10. CDR1 and CDR2 from the germline V gene are ENHRY and SYGVKD.

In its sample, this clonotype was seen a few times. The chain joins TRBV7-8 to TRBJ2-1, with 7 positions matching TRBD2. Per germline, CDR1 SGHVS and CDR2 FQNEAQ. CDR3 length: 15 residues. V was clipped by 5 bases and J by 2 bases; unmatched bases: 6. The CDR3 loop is CASSPREVPYNEQFF. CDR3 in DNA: TGTGCCAGCAGCCCCCGGGAGGTCCCCTACAATGAGCAGTTCTTC.

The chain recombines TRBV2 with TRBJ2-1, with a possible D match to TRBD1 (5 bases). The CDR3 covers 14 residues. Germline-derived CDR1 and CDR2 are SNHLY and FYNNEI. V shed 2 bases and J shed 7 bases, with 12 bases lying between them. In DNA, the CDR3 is TGTGCCAGCAGTGAAACGCAGGGTGGGAATGAGCAGTTCTTC. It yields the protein CASSETQGGNEQFF.

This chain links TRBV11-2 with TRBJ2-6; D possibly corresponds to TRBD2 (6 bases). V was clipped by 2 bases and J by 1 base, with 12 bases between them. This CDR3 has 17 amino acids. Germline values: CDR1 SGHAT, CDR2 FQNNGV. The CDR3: CASSLYFAGSGANVLTF. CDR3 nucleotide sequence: TGTGCCAGCAGCTTATACTTCGCGGGATCTGGGGCCAACGTCCTGACTTTC.

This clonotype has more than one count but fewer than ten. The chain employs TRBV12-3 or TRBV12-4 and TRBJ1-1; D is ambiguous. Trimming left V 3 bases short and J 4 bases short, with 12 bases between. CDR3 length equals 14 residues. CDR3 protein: CASSLDSRGTEAFF. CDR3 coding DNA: TGTGCCAGCAGTTTGGACTCCCGGGGCACTGAAGCTTTCTTT.

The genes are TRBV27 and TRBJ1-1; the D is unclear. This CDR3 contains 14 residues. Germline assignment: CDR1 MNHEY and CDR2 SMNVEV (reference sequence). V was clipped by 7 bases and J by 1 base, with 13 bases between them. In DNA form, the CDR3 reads TGTGCCAGCAAAACCGAACGGTGGAACACTGAAGCTTTCTTT. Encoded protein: CASKTERWNTEAFF.

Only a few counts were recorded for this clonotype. This CDR3 is CATKGSSNEKLFF. In DNA form, the CDR3 reads TGTGCCACAAAGGGAAGCTCTAATGAAAAACTGTTTTTT. The chain carries TRBV6-1 and TRBJ1-4; D unclear. The CDR3 is 13 residues long. Germline lookup yields CDR1 MNHNS and CDR2 SASEGT. The V end was cut by 10 bases, the J end by 3 bases, with 12 bases between.

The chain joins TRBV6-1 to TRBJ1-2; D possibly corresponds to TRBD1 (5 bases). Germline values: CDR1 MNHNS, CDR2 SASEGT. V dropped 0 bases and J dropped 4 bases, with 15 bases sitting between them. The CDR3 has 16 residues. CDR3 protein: CASSEALPGAGYGYTF. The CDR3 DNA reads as TGTGCCAGCAGTGAAGCGCTTCCTGGGGCCGGCTATGGCTACACCTTC.

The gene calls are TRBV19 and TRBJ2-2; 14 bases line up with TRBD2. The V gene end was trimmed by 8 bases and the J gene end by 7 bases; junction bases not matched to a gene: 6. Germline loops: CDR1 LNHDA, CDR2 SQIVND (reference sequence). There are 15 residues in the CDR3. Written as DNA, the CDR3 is TGTGCCAGTTGGACTAGCGGGGGGCGAGGCGGGGAGCTGTTTTTT. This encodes CASWTSGGRGGELFF.

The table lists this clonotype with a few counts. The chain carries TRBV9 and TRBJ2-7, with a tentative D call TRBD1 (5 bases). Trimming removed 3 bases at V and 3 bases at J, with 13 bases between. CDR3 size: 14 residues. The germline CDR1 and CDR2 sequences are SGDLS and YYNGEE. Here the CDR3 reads CASSADSLHYEQYF. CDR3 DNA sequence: TGTGCCAGCAGCGCTGACAGTCTACACTACGAGCAGTACTTC.

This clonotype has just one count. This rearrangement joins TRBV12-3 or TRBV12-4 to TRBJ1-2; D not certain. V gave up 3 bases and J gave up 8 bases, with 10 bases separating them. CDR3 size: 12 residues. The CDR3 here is CASSFRGGGYTF. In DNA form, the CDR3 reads TGTGCCAGCAGTTTTCGGGGTGGAGGCTACACCTTC.

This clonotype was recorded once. The CDR3 DNA follows: TGTGCCAGCAGACGCCTAGGGTCAGTGGGCGGGCGAGGGCCCCAGCATTTT. Translation gives CASRRLGSVGGRGPQHF. The chain uses TRBV6-1 and TRBJ1-5, with no clear D. This CDR3 comprises 17 residues. Per the germline V gene, CDR1 is MNHNS and CDR2 is SASEGT. Trimming pared 6 bases from V and 9 bases from J, leaving 27 bases between.

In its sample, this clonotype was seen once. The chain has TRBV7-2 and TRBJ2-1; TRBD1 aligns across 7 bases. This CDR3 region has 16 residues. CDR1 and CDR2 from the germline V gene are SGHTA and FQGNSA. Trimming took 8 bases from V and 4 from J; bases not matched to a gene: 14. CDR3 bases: TGTGCCAGCGGGACCCCTGGGACAGTTAGTTACAATGAGCAGTTCTTC. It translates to CASGTPGTVSYNEQFF. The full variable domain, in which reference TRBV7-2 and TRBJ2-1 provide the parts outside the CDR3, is GAGVSQSPSNKVTEKGKDVELRCDPISGHTALYWYRQSLGQGLEFLIYFQGNSAPDKSGLPSDRFSAERTGGSVSTLTIQRTQQEDSAVYLCASGTPGTVSYNEQFFGPGTRLTVL.

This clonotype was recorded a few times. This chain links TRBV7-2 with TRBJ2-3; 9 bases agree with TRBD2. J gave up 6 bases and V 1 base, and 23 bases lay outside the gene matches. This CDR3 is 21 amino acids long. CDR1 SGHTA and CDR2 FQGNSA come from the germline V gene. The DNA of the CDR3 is TGTGCCAGCAGCTTAGTTACCCCCCCAATACTAGTAGCGGGAGAGAGGGATACGCAGTATTTT. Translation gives CASSLVTPPILVAGERDTQYF.

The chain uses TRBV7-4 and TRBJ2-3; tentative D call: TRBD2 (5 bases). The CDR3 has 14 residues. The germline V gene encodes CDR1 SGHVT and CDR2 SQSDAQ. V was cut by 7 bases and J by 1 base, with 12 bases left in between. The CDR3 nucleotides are TGTGCCAGCAAGGGTCGGGATGGCACAGATACGCAGTATTTT. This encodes CASKGRDGTDTQYF.

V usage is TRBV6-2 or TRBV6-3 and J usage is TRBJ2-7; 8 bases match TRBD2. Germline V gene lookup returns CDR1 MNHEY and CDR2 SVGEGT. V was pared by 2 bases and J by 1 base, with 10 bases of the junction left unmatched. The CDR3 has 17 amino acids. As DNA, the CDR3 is TGTGCCAGCAGTTACCGGGTTCCGGGAGGGAGGTCCTACGAGCAGTACTTC. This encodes CASSYRVPGGRSYEQYF.

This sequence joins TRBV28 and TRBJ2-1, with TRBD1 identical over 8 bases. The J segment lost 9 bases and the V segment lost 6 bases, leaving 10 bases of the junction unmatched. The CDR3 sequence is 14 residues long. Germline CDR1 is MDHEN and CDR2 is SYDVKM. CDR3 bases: TGTGCCAGCAGGTCCCCCTCAGGGGGCGGTGAGCAGTTCTTC. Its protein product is CASRSPSGGGEQFF.